This TCR beta chain is drawn from a study of blood T cell repertoires in COVID-19. Study overall: Specimens from acute and convalescent COVID-19 originated in the United States, Italy and Spain. The analysed material was cDNA or gDNA that came from T cells, B-cell-depleted T cells, or PBMCs.

V was clipped by 0 bases and J by 7 bases; unmatched bases: 5. CDR1 and CDR2 from the germline V gene are WSHSY and SAAADI. There are 15 residues in the CDR3. Original processing methods: Amplification with reference gene primers provided the estimates of nucleated cell counts. The assay was immunoSEQ multiplex PCR, and TCRdb's table has in-frame clones only and misses some. Clone size and V and J calls were adopted from that table, with D and trimming inferred from the DNA. This table holds roughly 220,000 clones, around four fifths found once. The sequencing sample was made of peripheral blood. The V and J genes are TRBV10-2 and TRBJ2-2; TRBD1 aligns across 7 bases. The receptor was derived from a man younger than 40 with active or convalescent COVID-19. The CDR3 sequence: CASSESGQAHGELFF. CDR3 nucleotides: TGCGCCAGCAGTGAGTCCGGACAGGCACACGGGGAGCTGTTTTTT.